A selection of T cell receptor beta chains follows, all from one sample in a study of blood T cells in healthy people across ages. TCRdb analysed the 5' RACE reads with MiXCR anew, one entry per CDR3 protein. Seen here are 850,000 to 1,000,000 distinct CDR3 sequences, roughly half observed once, and the top ten hold roughly a fifth. Input material: blood. These receptors were obtained from a woman aged 55-70 years in good health. Both conserved end residues are part of each CDR3. A D gene is named only where the DNA matches it firmly. The listing skips clone size in some rows; elsewhere it reads once, few, many or a size class.

size: NA; J: TRBJ2-1; V: TRBV28; D: TRBD1; DNA: TGTGCCAGCAGCAACCTCCCGGGACAGGGAAACTACAATGAGCAGTTCTTC; CDR3: CASSNLPGQGNYNEQFF
size: NA; J: TRBJ1-1; V: TRBV6-1; D: TRBD1; DNA: TGTGCCAGCAGTGCGCGACAGGGCATAGTTCTGCCTGAAGCTTTCTTT; CDR3: CASSARQGIVLPEAFF
size: many; J: TRBJ2-5; V: TRBV7-2; D: NA; DNA: TGTGCCAGCAGCCGACAGTTCCAAGAGACCCAGTACTTC; CDR3: CASSRQFQETQYF
size: NA; J: TRBJ2-1; V: TRBV4-1; D: NA; DNA: TGCGCCAGCAGCCAAGGCCGGATGGGGGTATCAGCCAATGGGCAGTTCTTC; CDR3: CASSQGRMGVSANGQFF
size: NA; J: TRBJ2-5; V: TRBV30; D: NA; DNA: TGTGCCTGGAGTTCGGGCCAAGAGACCCAGTACTTC; CDR3: CAWSSGQETQYF
size: NA; J: TRBJ1-5; V: TRBV20-1; D: TRBD1; DNA: TGCAGTGCTAGATCCGGGACAGCCAATCAGCCCCAGCATTTT; CDR3: CSARSGTANQPQHF
size: NA; J: TRBJ2-7; V: TRBV6-5; D: TRBD1; DNA: TGTGCCAGCAGTCCCGACAGGGGGTTCGAGCAGTACTTC; CDR3: CASSPDRGFEQYF
size: NA; J: TRBJ2-4; V: TRBV5-4; D: TRBD2; DNA: TGTGCCAGCAGCACCTCCGGGACTAGCGGGGTAGCCAAAAACATTCAGTACTTC; CDR3: CASSTSGTSGVAKNIQYF
size: NA; J: TRBJ2-4; V: TRBV28; D: TRBD2; DNA: TGTGCCAGCAGTGACCGGGAGGGCAGCACAGCCAAAAACATTCAGTACTTC; CDR3: CASSDREGSTAKNIQYF
size: few; J: TRBJ1-5; V: TRBV4-1; D: TRBD1; DNA: TGCGCCAGCAGCCTATCCGGGACAGGGGGCGGCGGGCAGCCCCAGCATTTT; CDR3: CASSLSGTGGGGQPQHF
size: NA; J: TRBJ2-4; V: TRBV2; D: TRBD2; DNA: TGTGCCAGCAGTGCCTCGACCCGGGGAGGGGACATTCAGTACTTC; CDR3: CASSASTRGGDIQYF
size: NA; J: TRBJ2-7; V: TRBV7-2; D: NA; DNA: TGTGCCAGCAGCTTACCACAGGGTAAAGCTTACGAGCAGTACTTC; CDR3: CASSLPQGKAYEQYF
size: NA; J: TRBJ2-1; V: TRBV18; D: TRBD2; DNA: TGTGCCAGCTCACCGGCGGGAGGGCCCCTGATTACCTACAATGAGCAGTTCTTC; CDR3: CASSPAGGPLITYNEQFF
size: NA; J: TRBJ2-3; V: TRBV5-1; D: TRBD2; DNA: TGCGCCAGCAGACTAGCGGAGGGCCCAGATACGCAGTATTTT; CDR3: CASRLAEGPDTQYF
size: NA; J: TRBJ2-1; V: TRBV18; D: TRBD2; DNA: TGTGCCAGCTCAATACTTGATAGCGGGAGAGTTAATGAGCAGTTCTTC; CDR3: CASSILDSGRVNEQFF
size: NA; J: TRBJ2-7; V: TRBV28; D: TRBD1; DNA: TGTGCCAGCGTACGGACAGGGGGAGGCTACGAGCAGTACTTC; CDR3: CASVRTGGGYEQYF
size: few; J: TRBJ2-5; V: TRBV4-3; D: NA; DNA: TGCGCCAGCAGCCAACACAGGCGACTGGGGTGGGAGACCCAGTACTTC; CDR3: CASSQHRRLGWETQYF
size: few; J: TRBJ2-3; V: TRBV4-2; D: TRBD2; DNA: TGTGCCAGCAGCCCGACTGGACTAGCAAAGTATTTT; CDR3: CASSPTGLAKYF
size: few; J: TRBJ2-1; V: TRBV27; D: NA; DNA: TGTGCCAGCAGTTTACGAGGGGTGAGCTCCTACAATGAGCAGTTCTTC; CDR3: CASSLRGVSSYNEQFF
size: NA; J: TRBJ2-1; V: TRBV5-1; D: NA; DNA: TGCGCCAGCAGTAGCGGTAACTCCTACAATGAGCAGTTCTTC; CDR3: CASSSGNSYNEQFF
size: NA; J: TRBJ2-2; V: TRBV4-2; D: NA; DNA: TGTGCCAGCAGCCCGCAGGAGGGAACCGGGGAGCTGTTTTTT; CDR3: CASSPQEGTGELFF
size: NA; J: TRBJ2-7; V: TRBV18; D: TRBD2; DNA: TGTGCCAGCTCGCTGACTAGCGGGACAAGGGGGGAGCAGTACTTC; CDR3: CASSLTSGTRGEQYF
size: NA; J: TRBJ2-7; V: TRBV20-1; D: NA; DNA: TGCAGTGCTGGAGGAGACCTCACCTACGAGCAGTACTTC; CDR3: CSAGGDLTYEQYF
size: NA; J: TRBJ2-1; V: TRBV20-1; D: TRBD2; DNA: TGCAGTGCTAGTCTAGCGGGATACAATGAGCAGTTCTTC; CDR3: CSASLAGYNEQFF
size: NA; J: TRBJ2-3; V: TRBV13; D: NA; DNA: TGTGCCAGCAGCTTAGATCTAGCCGGGACACCATTCGTCGATACGCAGTATTTT; CDR3: CASSLDLAGTPFVDTQYF
size: few; J: TRBJ2-3; V: TRBV29-1; D: TRBD2; DNA: TGCAGCGCCTCCCGACTAGCGGGAGGTATAGGGGATACGCAGTATTTT; CDR3: CSASRLAGGIGDTQYF
size: NA; J: TRBJ2-3; V: TRBV7-9; D: NA; DNA: TGTGCCAGCAGCTTGGGGTTTGCAGTTAATAGTACGCAGTATTTT; CDR3: CASSLGFAVNSTQYF
size: few; J: TRBJ2-1; V: TRBV29-1; D: NA; DNA: TGCAGCGTTGAGGAGGGGGCAGGTGGCAATGAGCAGTTCTTC; CDR3: CSVEEGAGGNEQFF
size: NA; J: TRBJ2-5; V: TRBV7-7; D: NA; DNA: TGTGCCAGCAGCTTTGCACTAGGAGAGACCCAGTACTTC; CDR3: CASSFALGETQYF
size: few; J: TRBJ2-3; V: TRBV25-1; D: NA; DNA: TGTGCCAGCAGTGAATTGCAACGGTCAGGTGGCACAGATACGCAGTATTTT; CDR3: CASSELQRSGGTDTQYF
size: few; J: TRBJ2-7; V: TRBV6-5; D: TRBD2; DNA: TGTGCCAGCAGCCCACAACCCGGACTAGCGGGAGGTCGGCAGTACTTC; CDR3: CASSPQPGLAGGRQYF
size: few; J: TRBJ2-3; V: TRBV15; D: TRBD2; DNA: TGTGCCACCAGCAGAGATCACGGTAGCGGGAGCCCGAGAGATACGCAGTATTTT; CDR3: CATSRDHGSGSPRDTQYF
size: NA; J: TRBJ1-6; V: TRBV6-6; D: NA; DNA: TGTGCCAGCAGTTACGGGACGGATTCACCCCTCCACTTT; CDR3: CASSYGTDSPLHF
size: NA; J: TRBJ1-5; V: TRBV20-1; D: NA; DNA: TGCAGTGCTAGGATAGGACAGCCTAAAATCTATAGCAATCAGCCCCAGCATTTT; CDR3: CSARIGQPKIYSNQPQHF
size: NA; J: TRBJ2-4; V: TRBV29-1; D: TRBD1; DNA: TGCAGCGTTGAGGCCGGACAGGGGTCCGTTCAGTACTTC; CDR3: CSVEAGQGSVQYF